This TCR beta chain was identified in a study of blood T cells in healthy people across ages. Isolation of PBMCs gave at least 7 million cells per sample. Extractions gave at least 5 micrograms of total RNA per sample. The authors ran a second PCR of 7 to 11 cycles using a sample-barcoded 5' primer and a J-beta primer mix. Via MiXCR, TCRdb re-called the 5' RACE reads, giving one row per CDR3 protein. Of 550,000 to 650,000 distinct CDR3 sequences listed, roughly 31% were seen once; the top ten hold about 15%. From germline, CDR1 is SGHTA and CDR2 FQGNSA. Trimming stripped 1 base from V and 8 bases from J, with 14 bases between. This CDR3 has 14 amino acids.

The rearrangement links TRBV7-2 to TRBJ1-2; tentatively, D is TRBD1 (6 bases). This clonotype was sampled from an elderly woman in good health. The specimen sequenced was blood. Written as DNA, the CDR3 is TGTGCCAGCAGCTTAGTCATACAGGGTTTGGGCTACACCTTC. Protein: CASSLVIQGLGYTF.